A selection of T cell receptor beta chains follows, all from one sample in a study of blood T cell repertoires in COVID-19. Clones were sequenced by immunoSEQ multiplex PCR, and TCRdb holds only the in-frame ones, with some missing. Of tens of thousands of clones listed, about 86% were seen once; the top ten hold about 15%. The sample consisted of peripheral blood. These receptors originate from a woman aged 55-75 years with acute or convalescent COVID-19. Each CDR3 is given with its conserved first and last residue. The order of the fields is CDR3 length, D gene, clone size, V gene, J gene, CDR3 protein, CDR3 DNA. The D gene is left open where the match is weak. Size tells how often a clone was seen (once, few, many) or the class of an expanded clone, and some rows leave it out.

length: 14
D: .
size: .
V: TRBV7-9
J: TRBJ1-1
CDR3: CASSPLTGYTEAFF
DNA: TGTGCCAGCAGCCCACTGACGGGGTACACTGAAGCTTTCTTT

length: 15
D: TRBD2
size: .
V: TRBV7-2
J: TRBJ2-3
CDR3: CASSRTGGLGDTQYF
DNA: TGTGCCAGCAGCCGTACGGGGGGGCTGGGAGATACGCAGTATTTT

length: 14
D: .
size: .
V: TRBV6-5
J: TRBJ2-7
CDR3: CASRRQTSNYEQYF
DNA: TGTGCCAGCAGACGCCAGACTAGTAACTACGAGCAGTACTTC

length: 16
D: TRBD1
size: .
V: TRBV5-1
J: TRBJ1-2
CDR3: CASSLDGRGQGYGYTF
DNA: TGCGCCAGCAGCTTGGACGGCAGGGGACAGGGCTATGGCTACACCTTC

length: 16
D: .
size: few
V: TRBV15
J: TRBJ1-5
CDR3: CATSRAIGGGYQPQHF
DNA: TGTGCCACCAGCAGAGCCATCGGGGGGGGGTATCAGCCCCAGCATTTT

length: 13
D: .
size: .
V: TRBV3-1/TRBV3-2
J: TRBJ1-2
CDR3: CASSQRGGNGYTF
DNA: TGTGCCAGCAGCCAACGGGGAGGGAACGGCTACACCTTC

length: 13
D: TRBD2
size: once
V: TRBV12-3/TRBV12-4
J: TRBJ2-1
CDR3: CASSLREGGEQFF
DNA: TGTGCCAGCAGTTTACGGGAGGGCGGTGAGCAGTTCTTC

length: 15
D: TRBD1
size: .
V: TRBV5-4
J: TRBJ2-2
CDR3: CASSSGQSMSGELFF
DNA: TGTGCCAGCAGCTCGGGACAGTCGATGTCCGGGGAGCTGTTTTTT

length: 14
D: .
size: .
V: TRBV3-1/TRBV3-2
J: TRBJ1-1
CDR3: CASSQEGGIFAAFF
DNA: TGTGCCAGCAGCCAAGAGGGGGGGATCTTCGCAGCTTTCTTT

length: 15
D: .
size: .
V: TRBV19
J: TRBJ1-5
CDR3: CAPRPGGKGNQPQHF
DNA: TGTGCCCCCCGACCCGGGGGGAAGGGCAATCAGCCCCAGCATTTT

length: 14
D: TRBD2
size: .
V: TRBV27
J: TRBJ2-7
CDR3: CASSMGLAALEQYF
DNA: TGTGCCAGCAGCATGGGACTAGCGGCGCTCGAGCAGTACTTC

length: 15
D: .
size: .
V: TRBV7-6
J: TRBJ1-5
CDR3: CASSLASGGNQPQHF
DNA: TGTGCCAGCAGCTTAGCGTCAGGGGGCAATCAGCCCCAGCATTTT

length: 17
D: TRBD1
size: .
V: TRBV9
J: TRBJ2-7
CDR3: CASSDKAGTGGPYEQYF
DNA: TGTGCCAGCAGCGATAAGGCCGGGACAGGCGGGCCCTACGAGCAGTACTTC

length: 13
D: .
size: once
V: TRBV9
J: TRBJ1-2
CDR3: CASSVVAGPGYTF
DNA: TGTGCCAGCAGCGTAGTGGCAGGGCCTGGCTACACCTTC

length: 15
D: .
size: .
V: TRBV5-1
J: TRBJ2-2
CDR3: CASSLVGLNTGELFF
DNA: TGCGCCAGCAGCTTGGTCGGACTTAACACCGGGGAGCTGTTTTTT

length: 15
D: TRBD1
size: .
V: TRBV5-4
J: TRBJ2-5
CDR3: CASSLGGTARETQYF
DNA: TGTGCCAGCAGCTTGGGTGGGACAGCCAGAGAGACCCAGTACTTC

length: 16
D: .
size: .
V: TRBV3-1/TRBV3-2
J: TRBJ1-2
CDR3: CASSPYSGGSNYGYTF
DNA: TGTGCCAGCAGCCCATATTCGGGGGGCTCTAACTATGGCTACACCTTC

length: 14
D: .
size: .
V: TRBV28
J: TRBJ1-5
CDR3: CASGNTDSNQPQHF
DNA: TGTGCCTCCGGTAATACCGATAGCAATCAGCCCCAGCATTTT

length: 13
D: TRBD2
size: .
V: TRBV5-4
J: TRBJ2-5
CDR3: CASSYSGGETQYF
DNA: TGTGCCAGCAGCTATAGCGGGGGGGAGACCCAGTACTTC

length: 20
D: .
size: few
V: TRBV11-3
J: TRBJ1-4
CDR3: CASSLGLPAQTSATNEKLFF
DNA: TGTGCCAGCAGCTTAGGACTACCAGCACAGACCTCTGCAACTAATGAAAAACTGTTTTTT

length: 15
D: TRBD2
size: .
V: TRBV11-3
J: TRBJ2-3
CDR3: CASSNSGRAPDTQYF
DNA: TGTGCCAGCTCTAATAGCGGGAGGGCCCCAGATACGCAGTATTTT

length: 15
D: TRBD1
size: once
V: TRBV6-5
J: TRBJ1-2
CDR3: CASRTGQGPIYGYTF
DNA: TGTGCCAGCAGGACCGGACAGGGGCCTATCTATGGCTACACCTTC

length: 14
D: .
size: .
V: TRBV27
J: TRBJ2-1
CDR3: CASSLQLYPNEQFF
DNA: TGTGCCAGCAGTTTACAACTATACCCCAATGAGCAGTTCTTC

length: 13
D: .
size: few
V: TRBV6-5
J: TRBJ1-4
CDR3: CASHRVTNEKLFF
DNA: TGTGCCAGCCACAGGGTAACTAATGAAAAACTGTTTTTT

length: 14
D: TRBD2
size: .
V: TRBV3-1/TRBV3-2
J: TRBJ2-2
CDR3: CASSSGSTAGELFF
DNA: TGTGCCAGCAGTAGCGGGTCAACCGCCGGGGAGCTGTTTTTT

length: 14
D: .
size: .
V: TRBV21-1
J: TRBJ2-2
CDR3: CASLASGRAGELFF
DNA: TGTGCCAGCCTCGCTAGCGGGAGAGCCGGGGAGCTGTTTTTT

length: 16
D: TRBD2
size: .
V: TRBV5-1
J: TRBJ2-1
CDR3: CASSLQGLAALNEQFF
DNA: TGCGCCAGCAGCCTACAGGGACTAGCGGCCTTGAATGAGCAGTTCTTC

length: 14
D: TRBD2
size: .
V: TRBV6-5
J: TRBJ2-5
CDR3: CASKSLAGDETQYF
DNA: TGTGCCAGCAAGTCGCTAGCGGGGGACGAGACCCAGTACTTC

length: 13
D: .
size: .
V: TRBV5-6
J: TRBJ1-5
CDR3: CASSFTVGQPQHF
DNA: TGTGCCAGCAGCTTTACGGTCGGGCAGCCCCAGCATTTT

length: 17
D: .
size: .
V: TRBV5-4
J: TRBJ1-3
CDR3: CASSLRGSPLSGNTIYF
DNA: TGTGCCAGCAGCTTGCGGGGGAGTCCTCTAAGTGGAAACACCATATATTTT

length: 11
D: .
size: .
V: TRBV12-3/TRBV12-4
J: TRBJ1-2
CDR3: CASSFGGGYTF
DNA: TGTGCCAGCAGTTTTGGGGGCGGCTACACCTTC

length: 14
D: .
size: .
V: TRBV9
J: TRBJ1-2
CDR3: CASSPNEGIYGYTF
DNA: TGTGCCAGCAGCCCGAATGAGGGAATCTATGGCTACACCTTC

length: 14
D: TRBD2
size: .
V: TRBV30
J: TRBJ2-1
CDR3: CAYMPWTSHGEQFF
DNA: TGTGCCTATATGCCCTGGACTAGTCACGGTGAGCAGTTCTTC

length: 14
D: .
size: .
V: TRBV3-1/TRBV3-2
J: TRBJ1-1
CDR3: CASSPLAEATEAFF
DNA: TGTGCCAGCAGTCCCCTTGCTGAGGCGACTGAAGCTTTCTTT

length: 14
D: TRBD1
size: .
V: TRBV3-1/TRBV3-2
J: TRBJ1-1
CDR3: CASSLQGAGTEAFF
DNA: TGTGCCAGCAGCCTACAGGGGGCTGGAACTGAAGCTTTCTTT

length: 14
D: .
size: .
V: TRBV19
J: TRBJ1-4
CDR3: CASSMSGTNEKLFF
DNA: TGTGCCAGTAGTATGAGTGGAACTAATGAAAAACTGTTTTTT